This passage covers 11 T cell receptor beta chains from one sample sequenced in a study of cytomegalovirus exposure and HLA in healthy donors. PCR used 60 Vbeta primers and 13 Jbeta primers. Sequencing used immunoSEQ multiplex PCR; TCRdb keeps in-frame clones, though not all of them. This table holds 110,000 to 150,000 clones, about 74% found once. Sequenced sample: PBMCs. The origin of the receptors is a woman between 40 and 55 years old in good health and CMV-seronegative.

This chain links TRBV19 with TRBJ2-5, with TRBD1 matching over 8 bases. Germline CDR1 is LNHDA and CDR2 is SQIVND (reference sequence). V gave up 5 bases and J gave up 5 bases; unmatched junction bases: 7. The CDR3 length is 14 residues. The CDR3 DNA reads TGTGCCAGTAGTGCGACCGGGACAGGCGAGACCCAGTACTTC. This sequence encodes CASSATGTGETQYF.

The rearrangement links TRBV5-1 to TRBJ2-2, with 10 bases fitting TRBD1. The CDR3 loop spans 16 amino acids. From germline, CDR1 is SGHRS and CDR2 YFSETQ. The V and J ends lost 1 base and 4 bases, in that order; junction bases with no gene match: 4. The CDR3 DNA reads TGCGCCAGCAGCTTGAGGACAGGGGGAAGCACCGGGGAGCTGTTTTTT. It encodes CASSLRTGGSTGELFF.

V and J are TRBV15 and TRBJ1-2; 7 nucleotides agree with TRBD1. This CDR3 is built from 16 residues. V lost 6 bases to trimming and J lost 2 bases; unmatched junction nucleotides: 12. Germline V gene data show CDR1 as LNHNV and CDR2 as YYDKDF (reference sequence). The CDR3, as DNA: TGTGCCACCAGGGATGATACAGGGGTAATGAACTATGGCTACACCTTC. The encoded protein is CATRDDTGVMNYGYTF.

The V gene is TRBV28, the J gene TRBJ1-5; 8 positions match TRBD1. This CDR3 has 15 residues. Germline V CDR1 and CDR2: MDHEN, SYDVKM. V shed 5 bases and J 2 bases; nucleotides not matched to a gene: 5. This CDR3 is CASSVTGAGNQPQHF. DNA of the CDR3: TGTGCCAGCAGTGTGACAGGGGCGGGCAATCAGCCCCAGCATTTT. The full variable domain, rest sourced from reference TRBV28 and TRBJ1-5, is DVKVTQSSRYLVKRTGEKVFLECVQDMDHENMFWYRQDPGLGLRLIYFSYDVKMKEKGDIPEGYSVSREKKERFSLILESASTNQTSMYLCASSVTGAGNQPQHFGDGTRLSIL.

V is TRBV28 and J is TRBJ2-2; unclear D gene. Germline CDR1 and CDR2: MDHEN and SYDVKM. V lost 6 bases, J lost 5 bases, and 7 bases lay in between. The CDR3 is made up of 12 amino acids. In DNA form, the CDR3 reads TGTGCCAGCAGCGGGTTAACCGGGGAGCTGTTTTTT. This encodes CASSGLTGELFF.

The V gene is TRBV5-6, the J gene TRBJ1-1; perhaps TRBD1 as D (6 bases). Trimming left V 4 bases short and J 4 bases short, with 14 bases between. CDR3 length: 14 amino acids. Germline CDR1 SGHDT, CDR2 YYEEEE. The CDR3 DNA follows: TGTGCCAGCAGCCTTCCGTTCAGGGGCACTGAAGCTTTCTTT. Protein sequence: CASSLPFRGTEAFF.

This clone occurred a few times. CDR3 DNA: TGTGCCAGTAGTATGGCGCTAGCGACCTTGGGGGAGCAGTACTTC. Translation: CASSMALATLGEQYF. J is TRBJ2-7 and V is TRBV19; perhaps TRBD2 as D (6 bases). The ends were cut back, 3 bases at V and 7 bases at J, with 19 bases in the middle. This CDR3 is built from 15 residues. Germline CDR1 reads LNHDA; CDR2 reads SQIVND (reference sequence).

This clone was seen only a few times. This sequence joins TRBV28 and TRBJ1-1, with 8 positions matching TRBD1. The CDR3 extends over 14 amino acids. CDR1 is MDHEN and CDR2 is SYDVKM in the germline V gene. V was pared by 6 bases and J by 5 bases, with 8 bases of the junction left unmatched. DNA of the CDR3: TGTGCCAGCAGATCAGGACAGGGATCTACTGAAGCTTTCTTT. Amino acids: CASRSGQGSTEAFF.

The chain recombines TRBV28 with TRBJ2-5; a weak D match, TRBD2 (7 bases). Germline V CDR1 and CDR2: MDHEN, SYDVKM. Trimming left V 3 bases short and J 4 bases short, with 24 bases between. The CDR3 loop spans 18 amino acids. CDR3 coding DNA: TGTGCCAGCAGTTTGAGGGGCTGGGGGGGGCAGACCAGAGAGACCCAGTACTTC. Protein product: CASSLRGWGGQTRETQYF. Full variable domain (outside the CDR3, taken from reference TRBV28 and TRBJ2-5): DVKVTQSSRYLVKRTGEKVFLECVQDMDHENMFWYRQDPGLGLRLIYFSYDVKMKEKGDIPEGYSVSREKKERFSLILESASTNQTSMYLCASSLRGWGGQTRETQYFGPGTRLLVL.

This clone was observed a handful of times. V and J are TRBV15 and TRBJ1-1; D call uncertain. Trimming removed 5 bases at V and 0 bases at J, with 13 bases between. The CDR3 is 15 amino acids. The V gene's germline CDR1 is LNHNV and CDR2 YYDKDF (reference sequence). The CDR3 sequence: CATSQIQSMNTEAFF. The CDR3 bases are TGTGCCACCAGCCAAATCCAGTCCATGAACACTGAAGCTTTCTTT.

This rearrangement joins TRBV2 to TRBJ1-4; 7 bases are shared with TRBD1. CDR1 SNHLY and CDR2 FYNNEI come from the germline V gene. Trimming took 5 bases from V and 4 from J; bases not matched to a gene: 4. The CDR3 has 14 residues. The DNA for the CDR3 is TGTGCCAGCAGTTTCAGGGGGTTTAATGAAAAACTGTTTTTT. The encoded protein is CASSFRGFNEKLFF.